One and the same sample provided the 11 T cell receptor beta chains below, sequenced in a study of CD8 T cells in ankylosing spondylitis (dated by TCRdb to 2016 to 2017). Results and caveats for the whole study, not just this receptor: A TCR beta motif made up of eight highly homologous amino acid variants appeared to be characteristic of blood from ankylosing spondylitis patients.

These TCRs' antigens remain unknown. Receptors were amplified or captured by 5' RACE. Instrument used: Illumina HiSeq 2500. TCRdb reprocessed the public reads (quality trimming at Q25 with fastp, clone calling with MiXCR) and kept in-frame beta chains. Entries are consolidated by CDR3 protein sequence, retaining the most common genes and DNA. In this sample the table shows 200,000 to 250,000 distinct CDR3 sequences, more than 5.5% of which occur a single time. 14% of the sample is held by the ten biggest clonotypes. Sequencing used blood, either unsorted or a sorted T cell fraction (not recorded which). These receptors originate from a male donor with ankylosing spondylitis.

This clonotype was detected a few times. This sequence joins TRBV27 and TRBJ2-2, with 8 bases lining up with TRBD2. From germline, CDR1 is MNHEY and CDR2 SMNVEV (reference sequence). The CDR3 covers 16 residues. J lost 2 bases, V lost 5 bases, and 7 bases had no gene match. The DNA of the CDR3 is TGTGCCAGCAGTGAACTAATAGCGGGAAACACCGGGGAGCTGTTTTTT. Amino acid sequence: CASSELIAGNTGELFF.

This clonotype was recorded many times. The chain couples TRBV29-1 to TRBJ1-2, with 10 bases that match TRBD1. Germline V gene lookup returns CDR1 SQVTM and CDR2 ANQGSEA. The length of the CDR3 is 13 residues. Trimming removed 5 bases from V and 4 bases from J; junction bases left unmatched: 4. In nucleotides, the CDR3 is TGCAGCGTTCCGGGACAGGGGATCTATGGCTACACCTTC. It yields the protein CSVPGQGIYGYTF.

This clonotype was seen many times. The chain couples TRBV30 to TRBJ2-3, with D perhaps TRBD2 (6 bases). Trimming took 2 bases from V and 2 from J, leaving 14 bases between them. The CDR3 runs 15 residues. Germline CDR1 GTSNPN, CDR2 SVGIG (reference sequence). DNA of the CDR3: TGTGCCTGGAGTTTGACTAGTTTCACCACAGATACGCAGTATTTT. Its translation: CAWSLTSFTTDTQYF.

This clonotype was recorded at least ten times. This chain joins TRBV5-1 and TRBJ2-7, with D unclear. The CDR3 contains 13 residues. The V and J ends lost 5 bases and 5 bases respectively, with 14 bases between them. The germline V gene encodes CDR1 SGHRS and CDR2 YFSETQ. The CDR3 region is CASSHRVEHEQYF. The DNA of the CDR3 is TGCGCCAGCAGTCATCGGGTTGAGCACGAGCAGTACTTC.

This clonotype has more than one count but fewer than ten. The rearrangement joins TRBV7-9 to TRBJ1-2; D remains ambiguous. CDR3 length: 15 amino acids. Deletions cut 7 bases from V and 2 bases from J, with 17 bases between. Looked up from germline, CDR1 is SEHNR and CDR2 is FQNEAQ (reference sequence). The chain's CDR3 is CASNLPGRANYGYTF. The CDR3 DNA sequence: TGTGCCAGCAACCTGCCGGGGAGGGCGAACTATGGCTACACCTTC. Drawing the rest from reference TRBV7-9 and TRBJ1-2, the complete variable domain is DTGVSQNPRHKITKRGQNVTFRCDPISEHNRLYWYRQTLGQGPEFLTYFQNEAQLEKSRLLSDRFSAERPKGSFSTLEIQRTEQGDSAMYLCASNLPGRANYGYTFGSGTRLTVV.

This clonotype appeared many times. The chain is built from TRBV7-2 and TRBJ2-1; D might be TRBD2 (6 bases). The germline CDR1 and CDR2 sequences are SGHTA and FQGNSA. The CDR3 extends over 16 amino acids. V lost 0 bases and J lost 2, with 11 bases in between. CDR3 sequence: CASSLAGLATYNEQFF. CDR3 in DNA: TGTGCCAGCAGCTTAGCGGGGCTAGCGACCTACAATGAGCAGTTCTTC.

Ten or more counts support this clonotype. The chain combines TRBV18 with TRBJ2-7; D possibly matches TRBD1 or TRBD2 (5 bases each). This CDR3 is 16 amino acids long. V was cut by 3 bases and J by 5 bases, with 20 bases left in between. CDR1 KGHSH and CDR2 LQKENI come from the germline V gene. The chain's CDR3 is CASSPGTALAGDEQYF. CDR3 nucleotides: TGTGCCAGCTCACCCGGGACCGCCTTGGCTGGGGACGAGCAGTACTTC.

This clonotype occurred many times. The CDR3 is CASSDRDTIQDTQYF. The DNA for the CDR3 is TGTGCCAGCAGTGACCGGGACACTATACAAGATACGCAGTATTTT. The chain links TRBV28 to TRBJ2-3; maybe TRBD1 (6 bases). The CDR3 runs to 15 residues. Trimming stripped 5 bases from V and 5 bases from J, with 17 bases between. From germline, CDR1 is MDHEN and CDR2 SYDVKM.

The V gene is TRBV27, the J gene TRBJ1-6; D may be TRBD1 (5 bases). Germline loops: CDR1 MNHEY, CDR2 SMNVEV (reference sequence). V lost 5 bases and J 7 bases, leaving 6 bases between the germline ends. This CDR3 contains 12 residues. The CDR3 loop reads CASSQGNSPLHF. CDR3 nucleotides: TGTGCCAGCAGTCAGGGAAATTCACCCCTCCACTTT.

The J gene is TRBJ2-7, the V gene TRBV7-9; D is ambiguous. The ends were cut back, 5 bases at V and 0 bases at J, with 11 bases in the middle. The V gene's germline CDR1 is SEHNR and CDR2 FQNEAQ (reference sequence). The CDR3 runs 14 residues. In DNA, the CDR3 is TGTGCCAGCAGCCCACTGTTTAGCTCCTACGAGCAGTACTTC. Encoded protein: CASSPLFSSYEQYF.

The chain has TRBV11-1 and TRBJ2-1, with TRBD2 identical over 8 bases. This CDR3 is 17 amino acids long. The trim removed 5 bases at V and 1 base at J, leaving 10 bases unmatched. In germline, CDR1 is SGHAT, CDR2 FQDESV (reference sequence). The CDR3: CASSPSSGRSSYNEQFF. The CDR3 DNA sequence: TGTGCCAGCAGCCCATCCAGCGGGAGATCTTCCTACAATGAGCAGTTCTTC.